Below are 16 T cell receptor beta chains sequenced from a single sample in a study of T cells in Graves' hyperthyroidism and ophthalmopathy. RNA transcripts gave rise to amplified TCR beta CDR3 regions. The HTBI primer set drove a first-round RT-PCR of the TCR CDR3. TCRdb ran MiXCR on the multiplex PCR reads and lists one entry per CDR3 protein. The profile shows approximately 430,000 distinct CDR3 sequences, less than 20% of them singletons. Sequencing input: blood. All receptors derive from a woman aged 18-29 years with Graves' hyperthyroidism.

This clonotype has at least ten counts. The V call is TRBV7-9, the J call TRBJ2-7; 7 bases align to TRBD1. Per the germline V gene, CDR1 is SEHNR and CDR2 is FQNEAQ (reference sequence). The V segment lost 3 bases and the J segment 4 bases; nucleotides outside the gene matches: 6. The CDR3 totals 14 residues. In DNA, the CDR3 is TGTGCCAGCAGCTTCGGGACAGAACCTTACGAGCAGTACTTC. Residues: CASSFGTEPYEQYF.

A word on this clonotype: One base away lies a much larger clone, so this may be a sequencing read error. The CDR3 reads CASRDDSYSSPLHF. The CDR3 DNA reads TGTGCCAGCAGGGACGACTCCTATAGTTCACCCCTCCACTTT. The chain has TRBV11-2 and TRBJ1-6, with D unclear. The CDR3 runs 14 residues. Germline CDR1 is SGHAT and CDR2 is FQNNGV.

V is TRBV19 and J is TRBJ2-7; D is undetermined. The CDR3 is made up of 14 amino acids. V was shortened by 5 bases and J by 5 bases, with 16 bases between the two germline ends. Germline values: CDR1 LNHDA, CDR2 SQIVND (reference sequence). The CDR3 nucleotides are TGTGCCAGTAGTCAAACGGGCGCTGTGGACGAGCAGTACTTC. Protein sequence: CASSQTGAVDEQYF.

Ten or more counts support this clonotype. The V and J genes are TRBV7-3 and TRBJ1-6; 10 bases fit TRBD1. CDR3 length: 14 amino acids. V trimming: 4 bases; J trimming: 10 bases; junction bases outside the gene matches: 4. CDR1 SGHTA and CDR2 FQGTGA come from the germline V gene. CDR3 in amino acids: CASSSGTGASPLHF. In DNA, the CDR3 is TGTGCCAGCAGCTCCGGGACAGGGGCATCACCCCTCCACTTT.

This clonotype was counted ten times or more. The CDR3 DNA sequence: TGTGCCAGCACCCCCCCCTTCCGGGGGGAGGACTATGGCTACACCTTC. Encoded protein: CASTPPFRGEDYGYTF. The V call is TRBV2, the J call TRBJ1-2, with D perhaps matching TRBD1 (5 bases). V lost 7 bases and J 3 bases, leaving 21 bases between the germline ends. The CDR3 sequence is 16 residues long. Germline CDR1 is SNHLY and CDR2 is FYNNEI.

This clonotype has ten or more counts. This rearrangement joins TRBV2 to TRBJ1-2; maybe TRBD1 (5 bases). Germline CDR1 SNHLY, CDR2 FYNNEI. The length of the CDR3 is 13 residues. Trimming removed 6 bases from V and 7 bases from J, with 15 bases in between. This chain's CDR3 is CASSVQGTAGYTF. CDR3 nucleotides: TGTGCCAGCAGCGTACAAGGGACGGCTGGCTACACCTTC.

This clonotype came up many times. V and J are TRBV12-3 or TRBV12-4 and TRBJ1-5; D ambiguous. CDR3 length: 15 amino acids. V was trimmed by 7 bases and J by 0 bases, leaving 13 bases between them. The CDR3 nucleotides are TGTGCCAGCACACCCGCGGGGAGTAGCAATCAGCCCCAGCATTTT. Amino acids: CASTPAGSSNQPQHF.

The V and J genes are TRBV4-1 and TRBJ1-5; D possibly corresponds to TRBD1 (6 bases). V lost 1 base to trimming and J lost 9 bases, with 10 bases between them. CDR3 length equals 13 residues. The germline V gene encodes CDR1 MGHRA and CDR2 YSYEKL. The CDR3 is CASSQGGDTPQHF. The CDR3 DNA is TGCGCCAGCAGCCAAGGGGGGGACACGCCCCAGCATTTT.

This clonotype was seen repeatedly, ten times or more. The chain links TRBV12-3 or TRBV12-4 to TRBJ1-6; D not resolved. The germline V and J ends were trimmed by 5 bases and 3 bases, with 8 bases remaining between them. This CDR3 comprises 14 residues. The CDR3, as DNA: TGTGCCAGCAGTCCTAGTGTCTATAATTCACCCCTCCACTTT. This codes for CASSPSVYNSPLHF.

This clonotype occurred many times. This chain links TRBV7-2 with TRBJ2-3; D may correspond to TRBD1 or TRBD2 (5 bases each). The CDR3 is made up of 12 amino acids. Trimming took off 7 bases at V and 9 bases at J, with 14 bases between the two ends. Germline-derived CDR1 and CDR2 are SGHTA and FQGNSA. The CDR3 region has the DNA TGTGCCAGCAACTTGACCTGGGACACGCAGTATTTT. Its protein product is CASNLTWDTQYF.

J is TRBJ2-1 and V is TRBV5-1; D is undetermined. This CDR3 is 14 amino acids long. Trimming cost V 0 bases and J 12 bases, with 16 bases left between them. Per germline, CDR1 SGHRS and CDR2 YFSETQ. For the CDR3, the DNA is TGCGCCAGCAGCTTGGCCGCAACGGCGCTTGGGCAGTTCTTC. Its protein is CASSLAATALGQFF.

This clonotype was counted at least ten times. CDR3 DNA sequence: TGCAGCGTTGATACGGCAAAGGGAGATGGCTACACCTTC. This translates into CSVDTAKGDGYTF. This chain connects TRBV29-1 to TRBJ1-2; D gene uncertain. This CDR3 contains 13 residues. CDR1 is SQVTM, CDR2 ANQGSEA, per germline. Trimming took 3 bases from V and 6 from J, leaving 14 bases between them.

The rearrangement joins TRBV30 to TRBJ2-7; no reliable D call. Trimming shortened V by 1 base and J by 2 bases, and 9 bases separated the two germline ends. The CDR3 is 13 residues long. Germline V gene data show CDR1 as GTSNPN and CDR2 as SVGIG (reference sequence). Here the CDR3 reads CAWSEDGPYEQYF. The CDR3 DNA sequence: TGTGCCTGGAGTGAAGATGGACCCTACGAGCAGTACTTC.

This rearrangement joins TRBV6-6 to TRBJ1-6; D is ambiguous. CDR3 length: 17 amino acids. Trimming shortened V by 0 bases and J by 11 bases, and 20 bases separated the two germline ends. Germline V lookup: CDR1 MNHNY, CDR2 SVGAGI (reference sequence). The CDR3 region has the DNA TGTGCCAGCAGTTACTCTCTTCCCCCCTCCGGCAATCCACCCCTCCACTTT. Translating gives CASSYSLPPSGNPPLHF.

This clonotype was recorded many times. The J gene is TRBJ2-2, the V gene TRBV4-2; 11 bases line up with TRBD1. Germline loops: CDR1 LGHNA, CDR2 YNFKEQ. The CDR3 sequence is 15 residues long. V was clipped by 4 bases and J by 6 bases; unmatched bases: 4. The CDR3 DNA follows: TGTGCCAGCAGCCGGGGGACAGGGGGTGCCGGGGAGCTGTTTTTT. Translation gives CASSRGTGGAGELFF.

This clonotype was detected many times. V gene TRBV14 combines with J gene TRBJ2-5; 8 bases match TRBD2. The CDR3 consists of 16 residues. V gave up 0 bases and J gave up 0 bases; unmatched junction bases: 3. The germline V gene has CDR1 SGHDN and CDR2 FVKESK. The CDR3: CASSQEQREYQETQYF. The CDR3 coding sequence is TGTGCCAGCAGCCAAGAACAGCGGGAGTACCAAGAGACCCAGTACTTC. The full variable domain, completed using reference TRBV14 and TRBJ2-5, is EAGVTQFPSHSVIEKGQTVTLRCDPISGHDNLYWYRRVMGKEIKFLLHFVKESKQDESGMPNNRFLAERTGGTYSTLKVQPAELEDSGVYFCASSQEQREYQETQYFGPGTRLLVL.